One sample yielded the 27 T cell receptor beta chains listed below, sequenced in a study of cytomegalovirus exposure and HLA in healthy donors. Measured with immunoSEQ multiplex PCR; TCRdb has only the in-frame clones, and not every one. The top ten clones hold roughly 4.8% of a sample with 140,000 to 150,000 clones, over 80% of them seen once. Sequenced input: PBMCs. Receptors were obtained from a man aged 18 to 35 in good health and CMV-seropositive.

Regarding this clone: Sequence at one end of the junction differs from germline and may be a read error. V usage is TRBV27 and J usage is TRBJ2-1, with 10 bases aligning to TRBD2. Germline V gene lookup returns CDR1 MNHEY and CDR2 SMNVEV (reference sequence). This CDR3 contains 15 residues. The CDR3 sequence is CVSSQLAGLYNEQFF. CDR3 nucleotide sequence: TGTGTCAGCAGTCAACTAGCGGGACTTTACAATGAGCAGTTCTTC.

This chain uses TRBV6-5 with TRBJ1-2, with 8 bases identical to TRBD1. After removal of 4 bases from V and 2 bases from J, the junction contained 9 bases not matched to a gene. The CDR3 spans 16 residues. Looked up from germline, CDR1 is MNHEY and CDR2 is SVGAGI. CDR3 protein: CASSSHRTGRNYGYTF. The CDR3 coding sequence is TGTGCCAGCAGTTCCCATCGGACAGGGAGAAACTATGGCTACACCTTC.

The chain uses TRBV27 and TRBJ2-2; D perhaps matches TRBD1 (5 bases). The CDR3 spans 15 residues. Trimming cost V 6 bases and J 1 base, with 12 bases left between them. CDR1 and CDR2 from the germline V gene are MNHEY and SMNVEV (reference sequence). The CDR3 protein is CASSRVQGNTGELFF. In DNA form, the CDR3 reads TGTGCCAGCAGCCGGGTGCAGGGGAACACCGGGGAGCTGTTTTTT.

The chain employs TRBV13 and TRBJ1-2; perhaps TRBD1 as D (6 bases). The V end was cut by 5 bases, the J end by 4 bases, with 14 bases between. The germline gives CDR1 PRHDT, CDR2 FYEKMQ (reference sequence). The CDR3 contains 14 residues. CDR3 nucleotide sequence: TGTGCCAGCAGCGCGCGAACAGGGTCCTATGGCTACACCTTC. Translated, it gives CASSARTGSYGYTF.

This chain connects TRBV27 to TRBJ2-7; possible D gene TRBD2, 5 bases. The CDR3 runs 13 residues. V was shortened by 4 bases and J by 2 bases, with 9 bases between the two germline ends. Germline V gene data show CDR1 as MNHEY and CDR2 as SMNVEV (reference sequence). The CDR3 protein is CASSSGKTYEQYF. The CDR3 DNA sequence: TGTGCCAGCAGTTCCGGGAAGACCTACGAGCAGTACTTC.

The chain combines TRBV11-2 with TRBJ2-7; the D is unclear. The length of the CDR3 is 11 residues. Germline V gene sequence: CDR1 SGHAT, CDR2 FQNNGV. V shed 3 bases and J shed 4 bases, with 4 bases lying between them. The CDR3 nucleotides are TGTGCCAGCAGCTTTACTTACGAGCAGTACTTC. This translates into CASSFTYEQYF.

V and J are TRBV15 and TRBJ2-7; 12 bases match TRBD2. Germline CDR1 reads LNHNV; CDR2 reads YYDKDF (reference sequence). The CDR3 totals 18 residues. J lost 2 bases, V lost 2 bases, and 10 bases had no gene match. CDR3 protein: CATSRSRTSGTLTYEQYF. The CDR3 region has the DNA TGTGCCACCAGCAGATCTCGGACTAGCGGGACCCTGACCTACGAGCAGTACTTC.

The rearrangement links TRBV11-2 to TRBJ2-1, with TRBD2 identical over 9 bases. Germline V gives CDR1 SGHAT, CDR2 FQNNGV. CDR3 length: 17 residues. Losses at the gene ends were 2 bases for V and 6 bases for J; bases not matched to a gene: 11. The CDR3 coding sequence is TGTGCCAGCAGCTTACTTCGGCGGCTAGCGGGGTTCAATGAGCAGTTCTTC. It translates to CASSLLRRLAGFNEQFF.

The V and J genes are TRBV18 and TRBJ2-7; 9 bases line up with TRBD2. The CDR3 sequence is 15 residues long. Germline CDR1 KGHSH, CDR2 LQKENI. The ends lost 0 bases at V and 2 bases at J; junction bases unmatched: 2. The CDR3 region is CASSPPASGTYEQYF. The CDR3 DNA follows: TGTGCCAGCTCACCACCGGCTAGCGGGACCTACGAGCAGTACTTC.

The J gene is TRBJ2-5, the V gene TRBV7-6, with a tentative D call TRBD2 (6 bases). The CDR3 is 13 residues long. V was clipped by 5 bases and J by 7 bases, with 14 bases between them. The germline V gene encodes CDR1 SGHVS and CDR2 FNYEAQ. The CDR3 DNA reads as TGTGCCAGCAGCATGGACTATGCCGGGACCCAGTACTTC. It encodes CASSMDYAGTQYF.

This chain links TRBV5-6 with TRBJ2-2, with a weak D call TRBD2 (6 bases). Germline V gene data show CDR1 as SGHDT and CDR2 as YYEEEE. The length of the CDR3 is 15 residues. Trimming left V 1 base short and J 7 bases short, with 14 bases between. This CDR3 is CASSLIRLDGGELFF. Here the CDR3 DNA reads TGTGCCAGCAGCTTGATCCGACTAGACGGCGGGGAGCTGTTTTTT.

The V and J genes are TRBV9 and TRBJ2-2; D gene uncertain. Germline V gene lookup returns CDR1 SGDLS and CDR2 YYNGEE. The CDR3 extends over 15 amino acids. Trimming cost V 1 base and J 5 bases, with 12 bases left between them. In DNA, the CDR3 is TGTGCCAGCAGCGTACTAGGAGAACTTACCGGGGAGCTGTTTTTT. Its translation is CASSVLGELTGELFF.

V and J are TRBV28 and TRBJ1-2; the match to TRBD1 covers 7 bases. With 6 bases clipped from V and 5 bases from J, the junction kept 6 bases outside the gene matches. Germline values: CDR1 MDHEN, CDR2 SYDVKM. This CDR3 is built from 13 residues. The CDR3 nucleotides are TGTGCCAGCAGCCCAGGGGGGAATTATGGCTACACCTTC. Protein: CASSPGGNYGYTF.

This clone occurred once. The rearrangement joins TRBV7-7 to TRBJ2-7; a possible D gene is TRBD2 (5 bases). This CDR3 region has 15 residues. Germline CDR1 is SSHAT and CDR2 is FNYEAQ (reference sequence). V gave up 8 bases and J gave up 2 bases, with 19 bases separating them. CDR3 DNA: TGTGCCAGCTCTTTTAGCCGGGATTGGGCCTACGAGCAGTACTTC. It encodes CASSFSRDWAYEQYF.

This chain joins TRBV5-4 and TRBJ1-2; 8 bases are shared with TRBD1. CDR1 and CDR2 (germline): SGHNT, YYREEE (reference sequence). This CDR3 contains 14 residues. Trimming cost V 4 bases and J 2 bases; bases outside gene matches: 4. The chain's CDR3 is CASSTGQENYGYTF. The CDR3 DNA reads as TGTGCCAGCAGCACGGGACAGGAGAACTATGGCTACACCTTC.

The table lists this clone with a count of one. The rearrangement uses TRBV5-4 and TRBJ1-1; 8 bases are shared with TRBD1. This CDR3 is built from 14 residues. V dropped 0 bases and J dropped 6; count of bases not matched to a gene: 4. The V gene's germline CDR1 is SGHNT and CDR2 YYREEE (reference sequence). The CDR3 loop is CASSLGTGIPEAFF. DNA of the CDR3: TGTGCCAGCAGCTTGGGGACAGGGATACCTGAAGCTTTCTTT.

The rearrangement joins TRBV7-6 to TRBJ2-1, with 8 bases aligning to TRBD1. Germline values: CDR1 SGHVS, CDR2 FNYEAQ. The V and J ends lost 5 bases and 4 bases, in that order; junction bases with no gene match: 10. This CDR3 comprises 16 residues. The CDR3 region is CASSPPSGTGYNEQFF. The CDR3 nucleotides read TGTGCCAGCAGCCCTCCTTCCGGGACAGGTTACAATGAGCAGTTCTTC.

The chain couples TRBV5-1 to TRBJ1-1; possibly TRBD1 for D (6 bases). CDR1 SGHRS and CDR2 YFSETQ come from the germline V gene. The CDR3 loop spans 14 amino acids. The V end lost 5 bases, the J end lost 1 base, and 12 bases lay between the germline ends. The chain's CDR3 is CASRPGQPNTEAFF. The CDR3 region has the DNA TGCGCCAGCAGGCCTGGACAGCCGAACACTGAAGCTTTCTTT.

This clone was observed a single time. The chain is built from TRBV4-1 and TRBJ1-2; D not certain. V gave up 4 bases and J gave up 4 bases, with 10 bases separating them. Germline values: CDR1 MGHRA, CDR2 YSYEKL. This CDR3 has 13 amino acids. The CDR3 loop is CASSPPAAYGYTF. As DNA, the CDR3 is TGCGCCAGCAGCCCACCCGCGGCCTATGGCTACACCTTC.

J is TRBJ2-2 and V is TRBV29-1; D is uncertain. The V end lost 3 bases, the J end lost 5 bases, and 19 bases lay between the germline ends. The CDR3 totals 16 residues. The V gene's germline CDR1 is SQVTM and CDR2 ANQGSEA. CDR3 nucleotides: TGCAGCGTTGATCCGGTGGGCATATCCCCAACCGGGGAGCTGTTTTTT. It translates to CSVDPVGISPTGELFF.

This clone appeared a single time. The chain is built from TRBV28 and TRBJ1-5, with D maybe TRBD1 (6 bases). There are 17 residues in the CDR3. The V gene's germline CDR1 is MDHEN and CDR2 SYDVKM. V gave up 8 bases and J gave up 1 base, with 21 bases separating them. CDR3: CASFYAEGHLSNQPQHF. In nucleotides, the CDR3 is TGTGCCAGCTTTTATGCCGAGGGACATTTGAGCAATCAGCCCCAGCATTTT.

This clone has a single count. The rearrangement uses TRBV6-1 and TRBJ1-1; 7 positions agree with TRBD1. CDR1 MNHNS and CDR2 SASEGT come from the germline V gene. This CDR3 has 13 amino acids. V shed 11 bases, J shed 1 base, and the junction held 7 bases outside the gene matches. CDR3 loop: CAGSKGANTEAFF. In DNA, the CDR3 is TGTGCCGGCTCAAAGGGGGCGAACACTGAAGCTTTCTTT.

Here the CDR3 reads CASRDPQGYTEAFF. In nucleotides, the CDR3 is TGTGCCAGTAGAGATCCACAGGGCTACACTGAAGCTTTCTTT. The chain is built from TRBV19 and TRBJ1-1, with TRBD1 as a possible D gene (6 bases). V lost 6 bases, J lost 3 bases, and 14 bases lay in between. This CDR3 has 14 residues. Germline V gives CDR1 LNHDA, CDR2 SQIVND (reference sequence).

The V gene is TRBV28, the J gene TRBJ1-2, with a possible D match to TRBD1 (5 bases). The V gene's germline CDR1 is MDHEN and CDR2 SYDVKM. The V gene lost 6 bases and the J gene lost 3 bases, with 8 bases spanning the gap. The CDR3 runs 12 residues. The CDR3 nucleotides are TGTGCCAGCAGGGGGGGGTACTATGGCTACACCTTC. Translation gives CASRGGYYGYTF.

The gene calls are TRBV6-5 and TRBJ1-6; 8 nucleotides line up with TRBD1. Germline V gene sequence: CDR1 MNHEY, CDR2 SVGAGI. The CDR3 has 15 residues. Trimming removed 2 bases from V and 7 bases from J; junction bases left unmatched: 4. Written as DNA, the CDR3 is TGTGCCAGCAGTTACCGACAGGGGTACAATTCACCCCTCCACTTT. As protein: CASSYRQGYNSPLHF.

In DNA, the CDR3 is TGTGCCGGGGGAGGGGCGGGCACCGGGGAGCTGTTTTTT. Its protein is CAGGGAGTGELFF. V and J are TRBV10-3 and TRBJ2-2; 7 bases align to TRBD2. There are 13 residues in the CDR3. Per germline, CDR1 ENHRY and CDR2 SYGVKD. V shed 11 bases, J shed 4 bases, and the junction held 7 bases outside the gene matches.

As for this clone: Other DNA sequences from this sample encode an identical CDR3 as well. J is TRBJ1-2 and V is TRBV28; TRBD1 matches at 11 bases. V dropped 2 bases and J dropped 4; count of bases not matched to a gene: 0. Germline CDR1 is MDHEN and CDR2 is SYDVKM. The CDR3 has 14 residues. This chain's CDR3 is CASSLGTGGYGYTF. The CDR3 nucleotides are TGTGCCAGCAGTTTAGGGACAGGGGGCTATGGCTACACCTTC.